The rows below give T cell receptor beta chains drawn from one sample of a study of T cells in Graves' hyperthyroidism and ophthalmopathy. TCRdb analysed the multiplex PCR reads with MiXCR anew, one entry per CDR3 protein. The data hold 600,000 to 850,000 distinct CDR3 sequences, with over 15% observed a single time. The sequencing sample was made of blood. The receptors originated from a woman aged 45-65 years with Graves' hyperthyroidism that later progressed to Graves' ophthalmopathy. The CDR3 runs from the conserved cysteine through the conserved F or W. The D gene is left open where the match is weak. Rows give clone size only sometimes, using once, few, many, or a class for an expanded clone.

length,D,size,V,J,DNA,CDR3
15,-,many,TRBV5-1,TRBJ1-2,TGCGCCAGCAGCTTGGCCCTCCGGGCCGACTATGGCTACACCTTC,CASSLALRADYGYTF
14,TRBD1,many,TRBV29-1,TRBJ1-2,TGCAGCCTCAACTCCCTGGACAGGCTTAACGGCTACACCTTC,CSLNSLDRLNGYTF
11,-,few,TRBV29-1,TRBJ2-5,TGCAGCGTTGAAGAAGGGAAGGTACAGTACTTC,CSVEEGKVQYF
14,-,few,TRBV7-8,TRBJ1-5,TGTGCCAGCAGCCCAGCCGGGGAAGGCCAGCCCCAGCATTTT,CASSPAGEGQPQHF
16,TRBD2,many,TRBV3-1,TRBJ2-5,TGTGCCAGCAGCCGCCGACTAGCGGGGGTTCAAGAGACCCAGTACTTC,CASSRRLAGVQETQYF
19,TRBD2,many,TRBV15,TRBJ2-1,TGTGCCACCAGCAGCCCCTCACTAGCGGGGGGGAGCTCCTACAATGAGCAGTTCTTC,CATSSPSLAGGSSYNEQFF
17,TRBD2,many,TRBV11-2,TRBJ2-3,TGTGCCAGCAGCTTGCCTATAGCGGGCCAGCCGCAAGATACGCAGTATTTT,CASSLPIAGQPQDTQYF
14,TRBD1,-,TRBV5-4,TRBJ2-1,TGTGCCAGCAGACCAGGGGGAACTTACAATGAGCAGTTCTTC,CASRPGGTYNEQFF
15,TRBD1,-,TRBV5-1,TRBJ1-2,TGCGCCAGCAGCATTCGGACAGGGGGCTCGAATGGCTACACCTTC,CASSIRTGGSNGYTF
12,-,-,TRBV19,TRBJ2-1,TGTGCCAGTAGTATAGTGGTCGGGGAGCAGTTCTTC,CASSIVVGEQFF
16,TRBD2,many,TRBV11-1,TRBJ2-3,TGTGCCAGCAGCCTGGAGCTAGCGGGGGCCCCCGGTACGCAGTATTTT,CASSLELAGAPGTQYF
16,-,-,TRBV20-1,TRBJ2-5,TGCAGTGCTACACCGTTCGGGGGACAGTTTCAAGAGACCCAGTACTTC,CSATPFGGQFQETQYF
16,TRBD1,many,TRBV5-1,TRBJ1-1,TGCGCCAGCAGCTTTACAACGACAGGGGCGAACACTGAAGCTTTCTTT,CASSFTTTGANTEAFF
17,TRBD2,-,TRBV27,TRBJ2-5,TGTGCCAGCAGACTGCTCTCGACTAGCGGGGGTTGGGAGACCCAGTACTTC,CASRLLSTSGGWETQYF
19,TRBD1,many,TRBV9,TRBJ1-1,TGTGCCAGCAGCGCCAACCCCACCGGGACAGGTCGGAGGAGCACTGAAGCTTTCTTT,CASSANPTGTGRRSTEAFF
13,-,many,TRBV12-3/TRBV12-4,TRBJ2-7,TGTGCCAGCAGCCGCCAGGAAACCTACGAGCAGTACTTC,CASSRQETYEQYF
16,TRBD1,many,TRBV5-1,TRBJ2-1,TGCGCCAGCAGCTTGGAGGGACAGGGGGCGGTCGATGAGCAGTTCTTC,CASSLEGQGAVDEQFF
15,-,many,TRBV6-5,TRBJ2-7,TGTGCCAGCAGTTACGGTCTCGGACACAGCTACGAGCAGTACTTC,CASSYGLGHSYEQYF
15,TRBD2,few,TRBV5-1,TRBJ2-1,TGCGCCAGCAGTCTTGGACTAGCGGAAAACAATGAGCAGTTCTTC,CASSLGLAENNEQFF
17,-,-,TRBV4-1,TRBJ1-2,TGCGCCAGCAGCCACAGCGGCCGGGCACTACCTAACTATGGCTACACCTTC,CASSHSGRALPNYGYTF
15,-,-,TRBV5-1,TRBJ1-1,TGCGCCAGCAGCTTTCGACAGGCCATGAACACTGAAGCTTTCTTT,CASSFRQAMNTEAFF
16,-,many,TRBV27,TRBJ2-1,TGTGCCAGCAGTTCACACAGGGACGGACCTACAATCGAGCAGTTCTTC,CASSSHRDGPTIEQFF
14,TRBD1,-,TRBV6-1,TRBJ1-1,TGTGCCAGCATCTGGACAGGGAGTTATTCTGAAGCTTTCTTT,CASIWTGSYSEAFF
13,TRBD1,-,TRBV20-1,TRBJ1-5,TGCAGTGCTGATACAGGGGGAAATCAGCCCCAGCATTTT,CSADTGGNQPQHF
16,-,-,TRBV7-2,TRBJ1-5,TGTGCCAGCAGCCGATACGGACGGGATAGCAATCAGCCCCAGCATTTT,CASSRYGRDSNQPQHF
13,-,many,TRBV3-1,TRBJ1-5,TGTGCCAGCAGCCAAGAGGCCAATCAGCCCCAGCATTTT,CASSQEANQPQHF
16,-,-,TRBV3-1,TRBJ1-3,TGTGCCAGCAGCCAAAACCGGCGGGGAAGTGGAAACACCATATATTTT,CASSQNRRGSGNTIYF
15,-,few,TRBV7-9,TRBJ1-4,TGTGCCAGCAGCCTGGGTGTCTTGGGGAATGAAAAACTGTTTTTT,CASSLGVLGNEKLFF
14,TRBD1,few,TRBV6-4,TRBJ2-7,TGTGCCAGCATTCCTCCGGGACAGTCCTACGAGCAGTACTTC,CASIPPGQSYEQYF
13,-,many,TRBV18,TRBJ1-1,TGTGCCAGCTCAGCAGGACAGAACACTGAAGCTTTCTTT,CASSAGQNTEAFF
15,-,once,TRBV20-1,TRBJ1-4,TGCAGTGCTAGTGGGGCGGCAGGGCGGCGGGAAAAACTGTTTTTT,CSASGAAGRREKLFF
14,-,few,TRBV4-2,TRBJ2-5,TGTGCCAGCAGCCAAGTATTGGCCGGAAGGACCCAGTACTTC,CASSQVLAGRTQYF
12,-,-,TRBV6-1,TRBJ2-7,TGTGCCAGGGTCCGCGGTCCCTACGAGCAGTACTTC,CARVRGPYEQYF
15,TRBD1,-,TRBV12-3/TRBV12-4,TRBJ1-4,TGTGCCAGCAGTCAAACGGGACAGTCTAATGAAAAACTGTTTTTT,CASSQTGQSNEKLFF
14,TRBD2,many,TRBV7-3,TRBJ2-5,TGTGCCAGCAGCACTAGCGGGGGGCAAGAGACCCAGTACTTC,CASSTSGGQETQYF
17,-,few,TRBV4-2,TRBJ1-2,TGTGCCAGCAGCCATCCCATCACTCCGGGCGGTAACTATGGCTACACCTTC,CASSHPITPGGNYGYTF
13,-,-,TRBV3-1,TRBJ1-2,TGTGCCAGCAGCCAAGGGGAAACCCGGGGCTACACCTTC,CASSQGETRGYTF
15,-,many,TRBV7-8,TRBJ2-1,TGTGCCAGCAGCTTAATAGAAGGGATTGTCGATGAGCAGTTCTTC,CASSLIEGIVDEQFF
15,-,few,TRBV6-2/TRBV6-3,TRBJ2-7,TGTGCCAGCAGTGTGGGTGTGGGCAGCGCCTACGAGCAGTACTTC,CASSVGVGSAYEQYF
16,-,few,TRBV20-1,TRBJ2-7,TGCAGTGCTAGAGAGAACTTAGCACCTCTATCCTACGAGCAGTACTTC,CSARENLAPLSYEQYF
15,-,-,TRBV7-4,TRBJ2-3,TGTGCCACCGGTAGGGGTGGCGGGGCGACAGATACGCAGTATTTT,CATGRGGGATDTQYF
16,TRBD1,-,TRBV5-1,TRBJ2-5,TGCGCCAGCAGCTCACGGACAGGATCGGTTGGGGAGACCCAGTACTTC,CASSSRTGSVGETQYF